This paragraph covers one T cell receptor beta chain sequence. Its antigen remains unidentified. The data derive from a study of T cells after posttransplantation cyclophosphamide. CDR3 length: 15 amino acids. Germline V gene data show CDR1 as SGHNT and CDR2 as YYREEE (reference sequence). V lost 5 bases and J lost 1; bases outside the gene matches: 7. The study, taken as a whole, reports: After PTCy, TRB diversity resembled that of CNI/methotrexate controls. Tissue-infiltrating T cells from skin or gut overlapped little with blood T cells. Donor CD8+ memory clones often dominated recipient blood repertoires at later times.

TCRdb's table, derived via immunoSEQ multiplex PCR, lists solely in-frame clones and lacks some. The sample shows about 66,000 clones, 80% to 95% of them seen only once. This clonotype was sampled from a woman under 40 in good health and a related stem cell transplant donor. The sequenced sample consisted of PBMCs. The gene calls are TRBV5-4 and TRBJ1-2; 8 bases are a match to TRBD1. As DNA, the CDR3 is TGTGCCAGCAGACGGGGGACAGGCCATAACTATGGCTACACCTTC. This codes for CASRRGTGHNYGYTF.